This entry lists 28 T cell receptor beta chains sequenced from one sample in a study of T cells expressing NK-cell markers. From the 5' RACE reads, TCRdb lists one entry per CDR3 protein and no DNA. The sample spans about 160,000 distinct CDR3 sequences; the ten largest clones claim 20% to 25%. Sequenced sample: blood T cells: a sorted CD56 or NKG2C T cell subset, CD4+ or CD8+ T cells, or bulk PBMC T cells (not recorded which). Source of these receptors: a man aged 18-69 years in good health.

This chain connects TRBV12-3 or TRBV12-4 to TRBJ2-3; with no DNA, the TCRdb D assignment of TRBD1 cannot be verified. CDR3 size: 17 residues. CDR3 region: CASSAEQGTSSTDTQYF.

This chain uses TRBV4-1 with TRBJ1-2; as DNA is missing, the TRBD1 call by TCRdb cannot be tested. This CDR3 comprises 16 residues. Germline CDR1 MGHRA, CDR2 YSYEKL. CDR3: CASSQDLGQGAAGYTF.

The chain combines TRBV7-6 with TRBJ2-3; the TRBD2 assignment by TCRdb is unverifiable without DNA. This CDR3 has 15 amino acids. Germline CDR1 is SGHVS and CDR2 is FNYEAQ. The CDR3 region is CASSLAPGPKDTQYF.

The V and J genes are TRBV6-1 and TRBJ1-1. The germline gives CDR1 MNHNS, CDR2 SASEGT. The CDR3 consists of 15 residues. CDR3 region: CASSAGGHLNTEAFF.

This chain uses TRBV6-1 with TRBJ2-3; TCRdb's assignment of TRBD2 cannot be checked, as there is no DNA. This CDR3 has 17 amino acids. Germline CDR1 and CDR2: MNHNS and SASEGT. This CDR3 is CASSARTSGEYTDTQYF.

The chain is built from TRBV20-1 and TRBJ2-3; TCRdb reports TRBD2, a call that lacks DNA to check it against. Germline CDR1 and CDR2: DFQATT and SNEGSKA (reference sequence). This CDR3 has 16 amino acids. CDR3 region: CSARMERGVFTDTQYF.

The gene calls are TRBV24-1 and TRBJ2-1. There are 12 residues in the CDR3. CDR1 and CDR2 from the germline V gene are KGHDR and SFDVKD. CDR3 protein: CATSGSLNEQFF.

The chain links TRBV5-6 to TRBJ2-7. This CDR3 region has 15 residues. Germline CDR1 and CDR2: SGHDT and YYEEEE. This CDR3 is CASSLDGSSSYEQYF.

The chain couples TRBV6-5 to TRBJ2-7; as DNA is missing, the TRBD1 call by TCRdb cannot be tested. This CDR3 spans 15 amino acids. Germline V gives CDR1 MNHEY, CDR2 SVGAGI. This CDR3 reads CASSYPTGYSYEQYF.

This chain's CDR3 is CASSPPGGGLGDTQYF. The V and J genes are TRBV28 and TRBJ2-3; lacking DNA, the TRBD1 call made by TCRdb goes unchecked. CDR1 and CDR2 from the germline V gene are MDHEN and SYDVKM. CDR3 size: 16 residues.

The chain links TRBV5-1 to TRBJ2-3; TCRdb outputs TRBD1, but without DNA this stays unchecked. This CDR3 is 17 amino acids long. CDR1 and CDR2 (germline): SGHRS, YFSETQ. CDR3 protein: CASSLYGTVASTDTQYF.

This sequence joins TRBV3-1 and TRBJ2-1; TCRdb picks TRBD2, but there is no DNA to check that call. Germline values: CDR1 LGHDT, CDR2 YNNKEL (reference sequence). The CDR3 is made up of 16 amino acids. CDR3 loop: CASSQDWDWRYNEQFF.

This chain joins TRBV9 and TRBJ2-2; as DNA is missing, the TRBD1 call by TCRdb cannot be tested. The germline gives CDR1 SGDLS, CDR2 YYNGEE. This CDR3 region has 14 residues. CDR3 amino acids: CASSSDSGTGELFF.

CDR3 in amino acids: CASSLNGQASQETQYF. This chain joins TRBV7-8 and TRBJ2-5; TCRdb designates TRBD1, a call that cannot be tested without DNA. The CDR3 loop spans 16 amino acids. The germline V gene encodes CDR1 SGHVS and CDR2 FQNEAQ.

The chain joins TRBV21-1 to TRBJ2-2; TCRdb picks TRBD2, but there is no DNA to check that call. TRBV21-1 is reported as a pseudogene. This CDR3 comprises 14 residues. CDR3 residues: CASSTALGEGELFF.

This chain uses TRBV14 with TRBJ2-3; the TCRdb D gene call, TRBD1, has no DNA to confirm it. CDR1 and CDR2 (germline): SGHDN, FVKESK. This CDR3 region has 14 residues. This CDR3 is CASSQGQGGDTQYF.

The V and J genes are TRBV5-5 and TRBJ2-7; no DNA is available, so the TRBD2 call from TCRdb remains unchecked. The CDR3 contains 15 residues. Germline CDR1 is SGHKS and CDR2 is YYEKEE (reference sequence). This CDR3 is CASSLYSISGSEQYF.

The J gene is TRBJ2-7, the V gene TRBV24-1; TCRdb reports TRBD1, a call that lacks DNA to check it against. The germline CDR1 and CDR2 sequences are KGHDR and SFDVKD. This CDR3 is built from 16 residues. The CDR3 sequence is CATTPRGRTGPYEQYF.

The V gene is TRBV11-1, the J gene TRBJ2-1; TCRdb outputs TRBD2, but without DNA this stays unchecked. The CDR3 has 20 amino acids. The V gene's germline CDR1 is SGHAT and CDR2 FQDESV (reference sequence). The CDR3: CASSSTVTESSGGQYNEQFF.

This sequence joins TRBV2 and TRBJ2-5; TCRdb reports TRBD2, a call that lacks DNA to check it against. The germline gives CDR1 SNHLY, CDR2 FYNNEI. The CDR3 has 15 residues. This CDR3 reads CASSEMLAGDETQYF.

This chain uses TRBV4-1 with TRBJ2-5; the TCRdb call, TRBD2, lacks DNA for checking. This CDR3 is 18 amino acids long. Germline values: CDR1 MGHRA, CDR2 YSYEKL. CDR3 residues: CASSPGTSGGNLGETQYF.

CDR3 sequence: CASSPLTGVTEAFF. V is TRBV7-2 and J is TRBJ1-1; lacking DNA, the TRBD1 call made by TCRdb goes unchecked. Germline-derived CDR1 and CDR2 are SGHTA and FQGNSA. The CDR3 sequence is 14 residues long.

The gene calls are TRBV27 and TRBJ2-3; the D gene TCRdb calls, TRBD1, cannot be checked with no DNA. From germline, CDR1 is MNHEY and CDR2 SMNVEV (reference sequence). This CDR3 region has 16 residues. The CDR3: CASSFIGGFALDTQYF.

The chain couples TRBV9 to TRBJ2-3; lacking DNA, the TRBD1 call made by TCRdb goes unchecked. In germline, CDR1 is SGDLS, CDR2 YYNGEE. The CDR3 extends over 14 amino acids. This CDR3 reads CASSVGGTDDTQYF.

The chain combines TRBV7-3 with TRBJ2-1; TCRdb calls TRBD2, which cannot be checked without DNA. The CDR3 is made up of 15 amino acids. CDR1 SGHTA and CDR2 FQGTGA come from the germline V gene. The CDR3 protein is CASSPRGGTYNEQFF.

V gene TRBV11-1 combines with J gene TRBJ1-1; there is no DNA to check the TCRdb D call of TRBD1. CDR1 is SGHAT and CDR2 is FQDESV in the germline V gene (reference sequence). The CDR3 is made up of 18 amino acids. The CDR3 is CASSSTLWGGGSPTEAFF.

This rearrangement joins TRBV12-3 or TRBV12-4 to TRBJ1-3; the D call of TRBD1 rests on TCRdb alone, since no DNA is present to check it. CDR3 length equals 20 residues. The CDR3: CASSSEEGQGITFGGNTIYF.

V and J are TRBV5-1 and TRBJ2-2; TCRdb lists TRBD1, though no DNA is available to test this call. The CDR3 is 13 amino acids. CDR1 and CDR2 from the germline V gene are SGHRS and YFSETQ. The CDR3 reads CASSPKGTGELFF.